The 7 T cell receptor beta chains below come from one sample, sequenced in a study of blood T cell repertoires in COVID-19. Only in-frame clones appear in the TCRdb table, and some are missing; sequencing was by immunoSEQ multiplex PCR. The repertoire holds 75,000 to 90,000 clones, with 75% to 90% as singletons. Source material: peripheral blood. These receptors all stem from a human donor in a cohort sampled during active COVID-19.

This CDR3 reads CASRIGISGELFF. The CDR3, as DNA: TGTGCCAGTAGAATCGGGATTTCAGGGGAGCTGTTTTTT. The rearrangement links TRBV19 to TRBJ2-2; TRBD2 might be the D (5 bases). Trimming took off 6 bases at V and 8 bases at J, with 13 bases between the two ends. This CDR3 contains 13 residues. From germline, CDR1 is LNHDA and CDR2 SQIVND (reference sequence). The variable domain in full, completed from reference TRBV19 and TRBJ2-2, reads DGGITQSPKYLFRKEGQNVTLSCEQNLNHDAMYWYRQDPGQGLRLIYYSQIVNDFQKGDIAEGYSVSREKKESFPLTVTSAQKNPTAFYLCASRIGISGELFFGEGSRLTVL.

The chain couples TRBV28 to TRBJ2-7, with 9 bases matching TRBD2. The CDR3 is 15 amino acids. After removal of 4 bases from V and 6 bases from J, the junction contained 10 bases not matched to a gene. CDR1 is MDHEN and CDR2 is SYDVKM in the germline V gene. The CDR3 sequence is CASSSPGGRVFEQYF. Here the CDR3 DNA reads TGTGCCAGCAGTTCCCCAGGCGGGAGGGTGTTCGAGCAGTACTTC.

The chain combines TRBV4-3 with TRBJ2-5, with 8 bases matching TRBD2. After removal of 4 bases from V and 4 bases from J, the junction contained 8 bases not matched to a gene. This CDR3 is built from 15 residues. Per germline, CDR1 LGHNA and CDR2 YSLEER. DNA for the CDR3: TGCGCCAGCAGCCTCATAGCGGGGAGGGGAGAGACCCAGTACTTC. Residues: CASSLIAGRGETQYF.

This clone was observed a handful of times. The gene calls are TRBV5-1 and TRBJ1-4; the D gene is possibly TRBD1 (6 bases). The CDR3 is made up of 14 amino acids. From germline, CDR1 is SGHRS and CDR2 YFSETQ. Trimming shortened V by 1 base and J by 4 bases, and 8 bases separated the two germline ends. CDR3 protein: CASSLQGSNEKLFF. CDR3 sequence (DNA): TGCGCCAGCAGCTTGCAGGGGAGTAATGAAAAACTGTTTTTT.

This chain links TRBV5-1 with TRBJ1-6; D may be TRBD1 (5 bases). The CDR3 length is 14 residues. The germline V gene encodes CDR1 SGHRS and CDR2 YFSETQ. V was shortened by 2 bases and J by 8 bases, with 11 bases between the two germline ends. The CDR3 DNA reads TGCGCCAGCAGCTTCCCTTCGGGGGATTCACCCCTCCACTTT. Its protein is CASSFPSGDSPLHF.

This rearrangement joins TRBV14 to TRBJ1-1; TRBD1 might be the D (5 bases). Trimming took 1 base from V and 11 from J, leaving 14 bases between them. The CDR3 has 13 amino acids. Germline V gene data show CDR1 as SGHDN and CDR2 as FVKESK. This CDR3 is CASSQAAGRGAFF. For the CDR3, the DNA is TGTGCCAGCAGCCAAGCCGCGGGGAGGGGTGCTTTCTTT.

The genes are TRBV19 and TRBJ2-5; D possibly corresponds to TRBD1 (5 bases). The CDR3 has 15 amino acids. The germline V and J ends were trimmed by 6 bases and 0 bases, with 14 bases remaining between them. The V gene's germline CDR1 is LNHDA and CDR2 SQIVND (reference sequence). The CDR3 here is CASSQVAGYQETQYF. The CDR3 bases are TGTGCCAGTAGCCAGGTCGCAGGGTACCAAGAGACCCAGTACTTC.